These T cell receptor beta chains were read from a single sample in a study of tumor and adjacent non-tumor tissue in lung cancer. A single record per CDR3 protein comes from TCRdb applying MiXCR to the multiplex PCR reads. Of roughly 48,000 distinct CDR3 sequences listed, roughly 67% were seen once; the top ten hold about 29%. Material for sequencing was distant non-tumor lung tissue. These receptors came from an older woman with non-small cell lung cancer. Each CDR3 is given with its conserved first and last residue. Each record gives: CDR3 DNA, CDR3 protein, CDR3 length, clone size, V gene, D gene, J gene. The D gene is left open where the match is weak. Expanded clones get a size class; other rows say once, few or many, or leave the size out.

cdr3_nt: TGCGCCAGCAGGGCCGCCGGCTCTGGAAACACCATATATTTT
cdr3_aa: CASRAAGSGNTIYF
cdr3_length: 14
clone_size: many
v_call: TRBV10-2
d_call: NA
j_call: TRBJ1-3

cdr3_nt: TGCAGCGTTACAACAGGGGTTGAGGGTGAAAAACTGTTTTTT
cdr3_aa: CSVTTGVEGEKLFF
cdr3_length: 14
clone_size: NA
v_call: TRBV29-1
d_call: TRBD1
j_call: TRBJ1-4

cdr3_nt: TGTACCAGCAGTGAATTCGCTGAAGCCTTCTTT
cdr3_aa: CTSSEFAEAFF
cdr3_length: 11
clone_size: NA
v_call: TRBV6-1
d_call: NA
j_call: TRBJ1-1

cdr3_nt: TGTGCCAGCGGCTTAGCCCGGGCTAGCGGGACGGGCGAGCAGTACTTC
cdr3_aa: CASGLARASGTGEQYF
cdr3_length: 16
clone_size: NA
v_call: TRBV7-2
d_call: TRBD2
j_call: TRBJ2-7

cdr3_nt: TGTGCCAACAGCCCCATCGGAGCGGGTAATGAGCAGTTCTTC
cdr3_aa: CANSPIGAGNEQFF
cdr3_length: 14
clone_size: NA
v_call: TRBV6-1
d_call: NA
j_call: TRBJ2-1

cdr3_nt: TGCGCCAGGAGTGAGCGGAGCACTCTGAACACCGAAGCTTTCTTT
cdr3_aa: CARSERSTLNTEAFF
cdr3_length: 15
clone_size: NA
v_call: TRBV10-2
d_call: NA
j_call: TRBJ1-1

cdr3_nt: TGCGCCAGCACGGGACAGGAATGGGGCAATGAGCAGTTCTTC
cdr3_aa: CASTGQEWGNEQFF
cdr3_length: 14
clone_size: many
v_call: TRBV5-1
d_call: TRBD1
j_call: TRBJ2-1

cdr3_nt: TGCAGTGTTGTTCTTCAGGACTATAGCATTCAGCCCCAGCATTTT
cdr3_aa: CSVVLQDYSIQPQHF
cdr3_length: 15
clone_size: NA
v_call: TRBV29-1
d_call: NA
j_call: TRBJ1-5

cdr3_nt: TGTGCCATCAGTGCCGAGGGCCTGGAGAGGGAGACCCAATACTTC
cdr3_aa: CAISAEGLERETQYF
cdr3_length: 15
clone_size: NA
v_call: TRBV10-3
d_call: NA
j_call: TRBJ2-5

cdr3_nt: TGTGCCAACACCTTAGGAGCATCCGAGAATCAGCCCCAGCACTTT
cdr3_aa: CANTLGASENQPQHF
cdr3_length: 15
clone_size: NA
v_call: TRBV7-8
d_call: NA
j_call: TRBJ1-5

cdr3_nt: TGTGCCACCTCCGAAGGGGCCGCGGGTAATGAAAAACTGTTTTTT
cdr3_aa: CATSEGAAGNEKLFF
cdr3_length: 15
clone_size: NA
v_call: TRBV24-1
d_call: NA
j_call: TRBJ1-4

cdr3_nt: TGCGCCAGCAGGGACGGGAACTTGTATAATTCACCCCTCCACTTT
cdr3_aa: CASRDGNLYNSPLHF
cdr3_length: 15
clone_size: many
v_call: TRBV5-1
d_call: NA
j_call: TRBJ1-6

cdr3_nt: TGCGCCAGCAGCCAGGACAGGGCGACAGATACGCAGTATTTT
cdr3_aa: CASSQDRATDTQYF
cdr3_length: 14
clone_size: medium-sized
v_call: TRBV5-1
d_call: TRBD1
j_call: TRBJ2-3

cdr3_nt: TGTGCTAGCAGCCCCGAGGGCAACAATCAGCCCCAGCATTTT
cdr3_aa: CASSPEGNNQPQHF
cdr3_length: 14
clone_size: NA
v_call: TRBV6-1
d_call: NA
j_call: TRBJ1-5

cdr3_nt: TGCAGTGTGGAGTTGCGACAGGTCGGCAATCAGCCCCAGCATTTT
cdr3_aa: CSVELRQVGNQPQHF
cdr3_length: 15
clone_size: NA
v_call: TRBV20-1
d_call: NA
j_call: TRBJ1-5

cdr3_nt: TGTGCCAGCAACCAGGCTAGCGGGCCCAACCAGGAGACCGAGTACTTC
cdr3_aa: CASNQASGPNQETEYF
cdr3_length: 16
clone_size: NA
v_call: TRBV4-2
d_call: TRBD2
j_call: TRBJ2-5